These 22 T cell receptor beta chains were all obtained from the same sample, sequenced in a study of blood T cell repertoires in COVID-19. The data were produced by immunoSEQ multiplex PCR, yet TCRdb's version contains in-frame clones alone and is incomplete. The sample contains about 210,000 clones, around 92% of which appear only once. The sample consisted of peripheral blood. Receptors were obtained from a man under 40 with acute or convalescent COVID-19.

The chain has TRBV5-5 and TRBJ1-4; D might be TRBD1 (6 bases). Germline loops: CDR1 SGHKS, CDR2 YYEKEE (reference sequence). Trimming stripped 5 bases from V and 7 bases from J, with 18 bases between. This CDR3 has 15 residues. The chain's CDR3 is CASRIALQGFEKLFF. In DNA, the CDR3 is TGTGCCAGCAGGATCGCCCTTCAGGGGTTTGAAAAACTGTTTTTT. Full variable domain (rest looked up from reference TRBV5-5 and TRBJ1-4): DAGVTQSPTHLIKTRGQQVTLRCSPISGHKSVSWYQQVLGQGPQFIFQYYEKEERGRGNFPDRFSARQFPNYSSELNVNALLLGDSALYLCASRIALQGFEKLFFGSGTQLSVL.

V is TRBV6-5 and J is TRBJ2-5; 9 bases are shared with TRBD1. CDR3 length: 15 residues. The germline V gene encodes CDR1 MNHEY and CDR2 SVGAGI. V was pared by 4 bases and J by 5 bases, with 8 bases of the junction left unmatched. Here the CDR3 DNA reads TGTGCCAGCAGTTTTTCTACAGGGGGCCAGGAGACCCAGTACTTC. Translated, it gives CASSFSTGGQETQYF.

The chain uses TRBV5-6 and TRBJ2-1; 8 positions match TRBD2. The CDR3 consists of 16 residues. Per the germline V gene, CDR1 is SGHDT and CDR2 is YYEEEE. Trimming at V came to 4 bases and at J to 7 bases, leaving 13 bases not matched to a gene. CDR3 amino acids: CASSLEGGGRYNEQFF. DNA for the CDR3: TGTGCCAGCAGCCTGGAGGGCGGGGGGAGGTATAATGAGCAGTTCTTC.

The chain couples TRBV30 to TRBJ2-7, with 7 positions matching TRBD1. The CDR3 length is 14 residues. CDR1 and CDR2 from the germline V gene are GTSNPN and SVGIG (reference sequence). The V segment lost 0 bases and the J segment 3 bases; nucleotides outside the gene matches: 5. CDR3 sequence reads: CAWSVRTGRYEQYF. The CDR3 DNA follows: TGTGCCTGGAGTGTAAGGACAGGCCGCTACGAGCAGTACTTC.

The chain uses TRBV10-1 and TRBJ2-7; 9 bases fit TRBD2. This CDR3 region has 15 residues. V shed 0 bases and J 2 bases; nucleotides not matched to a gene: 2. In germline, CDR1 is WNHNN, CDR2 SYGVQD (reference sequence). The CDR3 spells CASSESRGGTYEQYF. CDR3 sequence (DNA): TGCGCCAGCAGTGAGTCGCGGGGGGGAACCTACGAGCAGTACTTC.

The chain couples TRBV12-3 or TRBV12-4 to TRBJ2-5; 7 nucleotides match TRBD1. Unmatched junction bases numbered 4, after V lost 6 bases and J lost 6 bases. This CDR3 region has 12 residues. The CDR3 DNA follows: TGTGCCAGCAGAGGGACAGTACAGACCCAGTACTTC. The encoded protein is CASRGTVQTQYF.

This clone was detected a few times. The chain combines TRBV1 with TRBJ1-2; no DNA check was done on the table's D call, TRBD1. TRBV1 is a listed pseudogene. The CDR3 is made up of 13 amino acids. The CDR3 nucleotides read TGCACCAGCAGGGGGACAGCTCTGGGGGGCTACACCTTC. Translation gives CTSRGTALGGYTF.

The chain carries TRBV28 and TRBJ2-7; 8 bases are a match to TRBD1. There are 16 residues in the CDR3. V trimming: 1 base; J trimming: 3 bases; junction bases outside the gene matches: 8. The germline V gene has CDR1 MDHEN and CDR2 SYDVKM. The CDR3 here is CASSLLGQGAVYEQYF. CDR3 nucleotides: TGTGCCAGCAGTTTATTAGGGCAGGGGGCTGTCTACGAGCAGTACTTC.

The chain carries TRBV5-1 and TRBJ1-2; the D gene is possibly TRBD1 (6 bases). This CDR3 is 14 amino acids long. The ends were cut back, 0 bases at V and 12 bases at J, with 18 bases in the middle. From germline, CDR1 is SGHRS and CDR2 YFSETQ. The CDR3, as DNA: TGCGCCAGCAGCTTGGAGGGACACCCTATTGGGGACACCTTC. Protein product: CASSLEGHPIGDTF.

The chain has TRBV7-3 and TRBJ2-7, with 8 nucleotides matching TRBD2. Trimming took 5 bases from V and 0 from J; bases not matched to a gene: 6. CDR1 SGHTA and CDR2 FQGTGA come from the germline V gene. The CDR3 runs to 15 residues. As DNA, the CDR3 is TGTGCCAGCAGCCCACAGCGGGGGCCCTCCTACGAGCAGTACTTC. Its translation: CASSPQRGPSYEQYF.

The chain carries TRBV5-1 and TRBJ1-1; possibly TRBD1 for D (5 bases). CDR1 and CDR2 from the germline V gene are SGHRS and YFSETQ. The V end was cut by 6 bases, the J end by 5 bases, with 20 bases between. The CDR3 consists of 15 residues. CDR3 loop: CASTEGDLLGTEAFF. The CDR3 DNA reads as TGCGCCAGCACCGAAGGGGATTTGTTGGGAACTGAAGCTTTCTTT. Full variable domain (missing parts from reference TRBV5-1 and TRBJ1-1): KAGVTQTPRYLIKTRGQQVTLSCSPISGHRSVSWYQQTPGQGLQFLFEYFSETQRNKGNFPGRFSGRQFSNSRSEMNVSTLELGDSALYLCASTEGDLLGTEAFFGQGTRLTVV.

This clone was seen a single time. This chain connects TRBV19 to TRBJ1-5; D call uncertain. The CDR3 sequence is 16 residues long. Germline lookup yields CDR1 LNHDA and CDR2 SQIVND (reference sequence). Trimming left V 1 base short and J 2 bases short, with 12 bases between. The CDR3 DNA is TGTGCCAGTAGTATAGGGAGGGCGGGAGGCAATCAGCCCCAGCATTTT. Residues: CASSIGRAGGNQPQHF.

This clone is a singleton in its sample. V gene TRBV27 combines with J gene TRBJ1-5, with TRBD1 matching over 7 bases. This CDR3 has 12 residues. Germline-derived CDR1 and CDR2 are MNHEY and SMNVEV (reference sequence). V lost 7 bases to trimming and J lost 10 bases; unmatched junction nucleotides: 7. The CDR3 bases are TGTGCCAGCAAACCAGGGGGGTCACCCCAGCATTTT. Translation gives CASKPGGSPQHF.

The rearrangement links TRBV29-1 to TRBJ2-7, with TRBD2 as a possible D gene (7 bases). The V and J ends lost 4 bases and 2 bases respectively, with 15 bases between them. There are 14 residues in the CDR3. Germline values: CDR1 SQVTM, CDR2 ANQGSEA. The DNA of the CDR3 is TGCAGCGTTGTCAGGGGAGGGAGAACCTACGAGCAGTACTTC. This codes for CSVVRGGRTYEQYF.

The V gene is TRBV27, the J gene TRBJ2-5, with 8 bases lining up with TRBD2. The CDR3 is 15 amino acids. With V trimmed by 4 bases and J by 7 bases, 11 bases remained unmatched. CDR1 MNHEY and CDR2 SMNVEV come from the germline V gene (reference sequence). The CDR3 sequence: CASSSREGRVGTQYF. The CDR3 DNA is TGTGCCAGCAGTTCTCGGGAGGGGCGGGTTGGGACCCAGTACTTC.

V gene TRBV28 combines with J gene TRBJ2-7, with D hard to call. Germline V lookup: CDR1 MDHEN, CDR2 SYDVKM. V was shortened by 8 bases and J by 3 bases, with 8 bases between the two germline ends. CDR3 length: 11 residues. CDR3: CASGPSYEQYF. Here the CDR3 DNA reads TGTGCCAGCGGGCCCAGCTACGAGCAGTACTTC.

The CDR3 loop is CASSIRGQQETQYF. The CDR3, as DNA: TGTGCCAGCAGCATCCGGGGACAGCAAGAGACCCAGTACTTC. The chain uses TRBV3-1 (or the pseudogene TRBV3-2) and TRBJ2-5; TRBD1 matches 7 bases. CDR3 length: 14 amino acids. CDR1 is LGHDT and CDR2 is YNNKEL in the germline V gene (reference sequence). J was trimmed by 2 bases and V by 5 bases; bases with no gene match: 5.

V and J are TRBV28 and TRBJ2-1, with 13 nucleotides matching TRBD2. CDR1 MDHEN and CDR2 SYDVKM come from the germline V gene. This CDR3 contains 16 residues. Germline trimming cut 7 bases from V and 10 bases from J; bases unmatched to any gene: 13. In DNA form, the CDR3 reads TGTGCCAGCATTCTCGGGACTAGCGGGGCCCGAGGCGAGCAGTTCTTC. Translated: CASILGTSGARGEQFF.

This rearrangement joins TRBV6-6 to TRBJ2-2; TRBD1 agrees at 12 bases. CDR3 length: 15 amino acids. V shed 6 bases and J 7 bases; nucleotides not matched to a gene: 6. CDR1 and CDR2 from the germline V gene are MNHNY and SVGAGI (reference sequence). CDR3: CASRSGQGANGELFF. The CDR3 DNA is TGTGCCAGCAGGTCGGGACAGGGGGCGAACGGGGAGCTGTTTTTT.

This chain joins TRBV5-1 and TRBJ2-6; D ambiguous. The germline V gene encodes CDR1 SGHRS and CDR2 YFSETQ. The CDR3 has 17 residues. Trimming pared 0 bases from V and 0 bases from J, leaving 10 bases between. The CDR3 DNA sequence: TGCGCCAGCAGCTTGGGACATTCCGACTCTGGGGCCAACGTCCTGACTTTC. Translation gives CASSLGHSDSGANVLTF.

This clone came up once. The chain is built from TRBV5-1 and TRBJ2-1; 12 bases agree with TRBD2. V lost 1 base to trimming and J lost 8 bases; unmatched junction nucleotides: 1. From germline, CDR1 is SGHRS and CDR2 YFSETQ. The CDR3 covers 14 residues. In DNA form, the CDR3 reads TGCGCCAGCAGCTTGACTAGCGGGAGGTATGAGCAGTTCTTC. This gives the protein CASSLTSGRYEQFF.

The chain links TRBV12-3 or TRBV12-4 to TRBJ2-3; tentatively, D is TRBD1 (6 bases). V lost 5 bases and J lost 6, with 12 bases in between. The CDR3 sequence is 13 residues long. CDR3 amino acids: CASSTGYGDTQYF. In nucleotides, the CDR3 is TGTGCCAGCAGTACAGGGTATGGGGATACGCAGTATTTT.